Sequencing of this T cell receptor beta chain was carried out in a study of blood T cells in healthy people across ages. Study-wide points: When set beside aged donors, long-lived donors presented more naive CD4+ cells and higher diversity. Not knowing donor CMV status may have confounded expanded clonotype changes.

The authors ran a second PCR of roughly 6 to 12 cycles using a sample-barcoded 5' primer and a J-beta primer mix. Sequencing of every sample gave 2.5 million or more CDR3-containing paired-end reads. TCRdb re-derived calls from the 5' RACE reads in MiXCR, one entry per CDR3 protein. The sample contains hundreds of thousands of distinct CDR3 sequences, about 45% of which appear only once. Every donor gave ten milliliters of peripheral blood. A single count supports this clonotype. Antigen unknown. The germline V gene encodes CDR1 SGHRS and CDR2 YFSETQ. The CDR3 consists of 15 residues. V shed 3 bases and J shed 0 bases, with 13 bases lying between them.

The clonotype comes from a man older than 75 in good health. Sequencing was carried out using blood. This chain links TRBV5-1 with TRBJ2-7, with a weak D call TRBD1 (5 bases). The CDR3 loop reads CASSYIDSYSYEQYF. CDR3 in DNA: TGCGCCAGCAGCTACATCGACAGCTACTCCTACGAGCAGTACTTC.